What follows is one T cell receptor (beta chain) and its context. The conserved phenylalanine or tryptophan is not found at the CDR3 terminus, so this likely reflects a read error. The data are from a study of Graves' ophthalmopathy and Graves' hyperthyroidism. Germline assignment: CDR1 MNHEY and CDR2 SVGEGT. V was shortened by 6 bases and J by 7 bases, with 21 bases between the two germline ends. The CDR3 sequence is 15 residues long. For repertoire sequencing, the TCR beta CDR3 regions were amplified from RNA transcripts. An opening RT-PCR round employed HTBI primers and preceded a second-round multiplex PCR. MiXCR, run by TCRdb on the multiplex PCR reads, gives a single entry per CDR3 protein. The data hold around 1,200,000 distinct CDR3 sequences, with roughly 35% observed a single time.

The sequencing input was peripheral blood or thyroid tissue (not recorded which). The TCR was taken from an adult man with Graves' hyperthyroidism. The chain has TRBV6-2 or TRBV6-3 and TRBJ1-1; TRBD1 might be the D (5 bases). CDR3 nucleotides: TGTGCCAGCAGCCACCGGGACGGGGGATTACATGAAGCTTTCCTT. Amino acids: CASSHRDGGLHEAFL.